The 23 T cell receptor beta chains listed next were all sequenced from one sample in a study of CD4+ T cells in melanoma. The data were produced by immunoSEQ multiplex PCR, yet TCRdb's version contains in-frame clones alone and is incomplete. This table holds 50,000 to 60,000 clones, nearly 70% found once. What was sequenced was tumor tissue. These receptors originate from a human donor with melanoma.

This sequence joins TRBV5-6 and TRBJ1-1; 8 nucleotides agree with TRBD1. CDR1 is SGHDT and CDR2 is YYEEEE in the germline V gene. There are 13 residues in the CDR3. The junction had 6 bases not matched to a gene; V was cut back by 4 bases and J by 7 bases. CDR3 loop: CASSGTGLIEAFF. DNA for the CDR3: TGTGCCAGCAGCGGGACAGGATTAATTGAAGCTTTCTTT.

This rearrangement joins TRBV7-9 to TRBJ2-7; 14 positions agree with TRBD2. V was clipped by 4 bases and J by 2 bases; unmatched bases: 1. This CDR3 has 15 amino acids. Germline CDR1 reads SEHNR; CDR2 reads FQNEAQ (reference sequence). CDR3: CASSSGLAGAYEQYF. The DNA for the CDR3 is TGTGCCAGCAGCTCGGGACTAGCGGGGGCCTACGAGCAGTACTTC.

In its sample, this clone was seen once. DNA of the CDR3: TGTGCCAGCAGCGCAAGTCCTCTGGGGCCCCAGCATTTT. It specifies CASSASPLGPQHF. This chain joins TRBV9 and TRBJ1-5; no reliable D call. Germline assignment: CDR1 SGDLS and CDR2 YYNGEE. The CDR3 contains 13 residues. Deletions cut 3 bases from V and 9 bases from J, with 13 bases between.

This sequence joins TRBV19 and TRBJ1-1; no definite D call. V lost 6 bases and J lost 2, with 16 bases in between. This CDR3 comprises 15 residues. Germline CDR1 LNHDA, CDR2 SQIVND (reference sequence). This chain's CDR3 is CASRFPEGRNTEAFF. The CDR3 DNA reads as TGTGCCAGTAGATTCCCTGAAGGACGTAACACTGAAGCTTTCTTT. Together with reference TRBV19 and TRBJ1-1, the CDR3 gives the full variable domain: DGGITQSPKYLFRKEGQNVTLSCEQNLNHDAMYWYRQDPGQGLRLIYYSQIVNDFQKGDIAEGYSVSREKKESFPLTVTSAQKNPTAFYLCASRFPEGRNTEAFFGQGTRLTVV.

V and J are TRBV7-9 and TRBJ1-1; 8 nucleotides align to TRBD1. Germline loops: CDR1 SEHNR, CDR2 FQNEAQ (reference sequence). Losses at the gene ends were 5 bases for V and 2 bases for J; bases not matched to a gene: 10. This CDR3 is built from 16 residues. In DNA form, the CDR3 reads TGTGCCAGCAGCCTTCCCCAACAGGGGGTAAACACTGAAGCTTTCTTT. Encoded protein: CASSLPQQGVNTEAFF.

The V and J genes are TRBV14 and TRBJ2-7; D not certain. The CDR3 runs to 15 residues. The V end was cut by 3 bases, the J end by 3 bases, with 15 bases between. From germline, CDR1 is SGHDN and CDR2 FVKESK. In DNA, the CDR3 is TGTGCCAGCAGCCAGACCAGGCCACGTAGCTACGAGCAGTACTTC. It codes for CASSQTRPRSYEQYF.

The rearrangement uses TRBV23-1 and TRBJ1-5, with TRBD1 identical over 9 bases. TRBV23-1 is an open reading frame whose function is uncertain. With 1 base clipped from V and 1 base from J, the junction kept 11 bases outside the gene matches. There are 19 residues in the CDR3. CDR3 residues: CASSQYPGQGVISNQPQHF. The CDR3 DNA sequence: TGCGCCAGCAGTCAATATCCGGGACAGGGTGTTATCAGCAATCAGCCCCAGCATTTT.

This clone was picked up many times. This chain joins TRBV6-1 and TRBJ1-1; D unresolved. Trimming stripped 6 bases from V and 3 bases from J, with 8 bases between. Germline CDR1 and CDR2: MNHNS and SASEGT. The CDR3 covers 12 residues. The CDR3 sequence: CASRAGYTEAFF. As DNA, the CDR3 is TGTGCCAGCAGGGCGGGGTACACTGAAGCTTTCTTT.

This sequence joins TRBV4-2 and TRBJ2-2, with 7 positions matching TRBD2. V was clipped by 4 bases and J by 5 bases; unmatched bases: 10. Germline V lookup: CDR1 LGHNA, CDR2 YNFKEQ. There are 16 residues in the CDR3. The CDR3 protein is CASSLRGGIGTGELFF. For the CDR3, the DNA is TGTGCCAGCAGCCTTCGCGGGGGAATTGGGACCGGGGAGCTGTTTTTT.

The rearrangement links TRBV9 to TRBJ2-7, with TRBD2 identical over 7 bases. The J segment lost 4 bases and the V segment lost 2 bases, leaving 9 bases of the junction unmatched. This CDR3 spans 15 amino acids. Per the germline V gene, CDR1 is SGDLS and CDR2 is YYNGEE. CDR3 sequence reads: CASSVGLGGLYEQYF. CDR3 in DNA: TGTGCCAGCAGCGTGGGCCTGGGAGGGTTGTACGAGCAGTACTTC.

The chain carries TRBV7-2 and TRBJ2-3; D possibly uses TRBD1 or TRBD2 (5 bases each). The length of the CDR3 is 14 residues. The germline V gene has CDR1 SGHTA and CDR2 FQGNSA. Trimming left V 2 bases short and J 2 bases short, with 8 bases between. CDR3: CASSLLGTTDTQYF. The DNA for the CDR3 is TGTGCCAGCAGCTTACTCGGGACCACAGATACGCAGTATTTT.

The chain employs TRBV5-4 and TRBJ2-7; no clear D. V shed 0 bases and J shed 2 bases, with 9 bases lying between them. CDR1 and CDR2 from the germline V gene are SGHNT and YYREEE (reference sequence). This CDR3 is 14 amino acids long. The CDR3 spells CASSLGPGTYEQYF. The DNA of the CDR3 is TGTGCCAGCAGCTTGGGACCAGGCACCTACGAGCAGTACTTC.

CDR3 loop: CASSQPGGDRGYGYTF. DNA of the CDR3: TGTGCCAGCTCACAACCCGGAGGAGACAGGGGCTATGGCTACACCTTC. The rearrangement links TRBV18 to TRBJ1-2; 8 nucleotides match TRBD1. V was pared by 4 bases and J by 4 bases, with 11 bases of the junction left unmatched. Germline V lookup: CDR1 KGHSH, CDR2 LQKENI. CDR3 size: 16 residues.

This clone appeared a single time. J is TRBJ2-7 and V is TRBV6-6, with no clear D. Germline V gene sequence: CDR1 MNHNY, CDR2 SVGAGI (reference sequence). V lost 2 bases, J lost 6 bases, and 8 bases lay in between. The CDR3 sequence is 12 residues long. In DNA form, the CDR3 reads TGTGCCAGCAGTTACGCCCGAAGCGAGCAGTACTTC. Translating it yields CASSYARSEQYF.

The V call is TRBV6-1, the J call TRBJ1-2; unclear D gene. Germline V gives CDR1 MNHNS, CDR2 SASEGT. This CDR3 is built from 15 residues. Deletions cut 2 bases from V and 2 bases from J, with 12 bases between. CDR3 bases: TGTGCCAGCAGTGAATTGCCCGGACGGAACTATGGCTACACCTTC. Translation: CASSELPGRNYGYTF.

V usage is TRBV7-8 and J usage is TRBJ2-7; D is unresolved. V gave up 1 base and J gave up 1 base, with 8 bases separating them. Germline CDR1 and CDR2: SGHVS and FQNEAQ. The CDR3 sequence is 14 residues long. CDR3 residues: CASSLGRVSYEQYF. CDR3 sequence (DNA): TGTGCCAGCAGCTTAGGAAGGGTTTCCTACGAGCAGTACTTC. Full variable domain (outside the CDR3, taken from reference TRBV7-8 and TRBJ2-7): GAGVSQSPRYKVAKRGQDVALRCDPISGHVSLFWYQQALGQGPEFLTYFQNEAQLDKSGLPSDRFFAERPEGSVSTLKIQRTQQEDSAVYLCASSLGRVSYEQYFGPGTRLTVT.

This clone was detected a few times. The rearrangement joins TRBV13 to TRBJ2-7; 7 nucleotides align to TRBD2. The CDR3 is made up of 17 amino acids. Germline lookup yields CDR1 PRHDT and CDR2 FYEKMQ (reference sequence). The V segment lost 2 bases and the J segment 5 bases; nucleotides outside the gene matches: 15. CDR3 DNA sequence: TGTGCCAGCAGCTTATATATTCCGGCGGGGCGGGGGAACGAGCAGTACTTC. Its translation is CASSLYIPAGRGNEQYF. The variable domain in full, with the rest retrieved from reference TRBV13 and TRBJ2-7, is AAGVIQSPRHLIKEKRETATLKCYPIPRHDTVYWYQQGPGQDPQFLISFYEKMQSDKGSIPDRFSAQQFSDYHSELNMSSLELGDSALYFCASSLYIPAGRGNEQYFGPGTRLTVT.

The CDR3 is CASSRQGSDQPQHF. DNA for the CDR3: TGTGCCAGCAGCCGACAGGGTTCCGATCAGCCCCAGCATTTT. This chain connects TRBV6-6 to TRBJ1-5; 7 bases line up with TRBD1. The V segment lost 6 bases and the J segment 5 bases; nucleotides outside the gene matches: 7. There are 14 residues in the CDR3. Germline CDR1 MNHNY, CDR2 SVGAGI (reference sequence).

The chain links TRBV7-9 to TRBJ1-2, with 9 bases that match TRBD1. The CDR3 runs 13 residues. The J segment lost 8 bases and the V segment lost 5 bases, leaving 6 bases of the junction unmatched. Germline V gives CDR1 SEHNR, CDR2 FQNEAQ (reference sequence). The DNA for the CDR3 is TGTGCCAGCAGCCCACAGGGGGCCAACGGCTACACCTTC. This translates into CASSPQGANGYTF.

The genes are TRBV7-3 and TRBJ2-5; 11 bases map to TRBD2. The CDR3 length is 15 residues. Losses at the gene ends were 5 bases for V and 6 bases for J; bases not matched to a gene: 8. CDR1 SGHTA and CDR2 FQGTGA come from the germline V gene. CDR3 DNA sequence: TGTGCCAGCAGCCTTAGCGGGGGGGCCAGTAAGACCCAGTACTTC. Protein sequence: CASSLSGGASKTQYF.

The genes are TRBV6-1 and TRBJ1-1; tentatively, D is TRBD1 (6 bases). From germline, CDR1 is MNHNS and CDR2 SASEGT. This CDR3 is 14 amino acids long. The V and J ends lost 0 bases and 4 bases respectively, with 9 bases between them. This chain's CDR3 is CASSEAGGLTEAFF. In DNA, the CDR3 is TGTGCCAGCAGTGAAGCCGGGGGGCTCACTGAAGCTTTCTTT.

J is TRBJ1-5 and V is TRBV7-9; possibly TRBD1 for D (5 bases). Trimming pared 6 bases from V and 1 base from J, leaving 13 bases between. Germline CDR1 reads SEHNR; CDR2 reads FQNEAQ (reference sequence). The CDR3 is made up of 15 amino acids. CDR3: CASSGGAGSNQPQHF. Here the CDR3 DNA reads TGTGCCAGCAGTGGAGGGGCTGGGAGCAATCAGCCCCAGCATTTT.

CDR3 protein: CASSEESGTVRPGVKYF. Here the CDR3 DNA reads TGTGCCAGCAGTGAGGAATCGGGGACAGTCCGCCCAGGGGTAAAGTACTTC. V usage is TRBV25-1 and J usage is TRBJ2-7; the match to TRBD1 covers 7 bases. Germline V gene lookup returns CDR1 MGHDK and CDR2 SYGVNS. The junction had 22 bases not matched to a gene; V was cut back by 3 bases and J by 11 bases. CDR3 length equals 17 residues.